What follows are 31 T cell receptor beta chains derived from one specimen sequenced in a study of CD8 T cells in ankylosing spondylitis. Each CDR3 protein is one row after TCRdb ran MiXCR on the 5' RACE reads. The sample holds some 250,000 distinct CDR3 sequences, less than 10% seen once. Specimen: blood, either unsorted or a sorted T cell fraction (not recorded which). These TCRs come from a male donor with ankylosing spondylitis or in good health (not recorded which).

This clonotype has at least ten counts. Here the CDR3 reads CAWREGANTGELFF. CDR3 nucleotide sequence: TGTGCCTGGAGGGAGGGGGCCAACACCGGGGAGCTGTTTTTT. The rearrangement uses TRBV30 and TRBJ2-2, with a weak D call TRBD1 (7 bases). V was trimmed by 3 bases and J by 2 bases, leaving 10 bases between them. The germline V gene encodes CDR1 GTSNPN and CDR2 SVGIG (reference sequence). This CDR3 comprises 14 residues.

This clonotype was seen many times. The gene calls are TRBV20-1 and TRBJ1-1; weak D call: TRBD1 (5 bases). V lost 6 bases and J lost 5, with 16 bases in between. This CDR3 spans 13 amino acids. CDR1 and CDR2 (germline): DFQATT, SNEGSKA (reference sequence). The CDR3 is CSAFVEGRTEAFF. In DNA form, the CDR3 reads TGCAGTGCGTTCGTGGAGGGGAGGACTGAAGCTTTCTTT.

This clonotype was found many times. This chain links TRBV20-1 with TRBJ2-2, with 10 bases aligning to TRBD1. Germline CDR1 DFQATT, CDR2 SNEGSKA (reference sequence). The CDR3 totals 15 residues. V gave up 3 bases and J gave up 2 bases; unmatched junction bases: 3. This CDR3 is CSARGQGSNTGELFF. The CDR3 nucleotides are TGCAGTGCTAGGGGACAGGGGAGCAACACCGGGGAGCTGTTTTTT.

Ten or more counts support this clonotype. The rearrangement links TRBV5-1 to TRBJ1-2; D not resolved. CDR1 is SGHRS and CDR2 is YFSETQ in the germline V gene. CDR3 length: 13 residues. Trimming took off 1 base at V and 6 bases at J, with 10 bases between the two ends. The CDR3 bases are TGCGCCAGCAGCTTGTCGGGGATCCATGGCTACACCTTC. This sequence encodes CASSLSGIHGYTF.

This clonotype came up many times. The rearrangement joins TRBV19 to TRBJ1-1; D remains ambiguous. The CDR3 loop spans 12 amino acids. Germline CDR1 and CDR2: LNHDA and SQIVND (reference sequence). V was trimmed by 5 bases and J by 3 bases, leaving 7 bases between them. CDR3: CASSPPHTEAFF. The CDR3 nucleotides are TGTGCCAGTAGTCCGCCACACACTGAAGCTTTCTTT. The full variable domain, rest sourced from reference TRBV19 and TRBJ1-1, is DGGITQSPKYLFRKEGQNVTLSCEQNLNHDAMYWYRQDPGQGLRLIYYSQIVNDFQKGDIAEGYSVSREKKESFPLTVTSAQKNPTAFYLCASSPPHTEAFFGQGTRLTVV.

The chain uses TRBV11-1 and TRBJ2-3, with 10 bases aligning to TRBD2. After removal of 1 base from V and 4 bases from J, the junction contained 11 bases not matched to a gene. The CDR3 is 18 amino acids. Germline V gene sequence: CDR1 SGHAT, CDR2 FQDESV (reference sequence). The CDR3 spells CASSLGTAGGPGADTQYF. CDR3 bases: TGTGCCAGCAGCTTAGGTACAGCGGGAGGGCCCGGGGCAGATACGCAGTATTTT.

This clonotype appeared many times. V usage is TRBV29-1 and J usage is TRBJ2-3; D is possibly TRBD1 (6 bases). CDR1 and CDR2 (germline): SQVTM, ANQGSEA. This CDR3 spans 13 amino acids. The V end lost 6 bases, the J end lost 2 bases, and 12 bases lay between the germline ends. DNA for the CDR3: TGCAGCGTCCAGGGGCGAAACACAGATACGCAGTATTTT. Translated, it gives CSVQGRNTDTQYF.

This clonotype has more than one count but fewer than ten. The V gene is TRBV7-2, the J gene TRBJ2-7; either TRBD1 or TRBD2 may supply D (5 bases each). Germline values: CDR1 SGHTA, CDR2 FQGNSA. The ends were cut back, 6 bases at V and 3 bases at J, with 15 bases in the middle. The CDR3 sequence is 14 residues long. The CDR3 is CASRDRDGDYEQYF. CDR3 bases: TGTGCCAGCAGGGACCGGGACGGGGACTACGAGCAGTACTTC.

This clonotype has more than one count but fewer than ten. V is TRBV5-6 and J is TRBJ2-5; TRBD1 agrees at 9 bases. CDR3 length equals 16 residues. Germline trimming cut 3 bases from V and 5 bases from J; bases unmatched to any gene: 11. Looked up from germline, CDR1 is SGHDT and CDR2 is YYEEEE. The CDR3 region has the DNA TGTGCCAGCAGCTCACGGACGACAGGGGGTTGGGAGACCCAGTACTTC. Translation: CASSSRTTGGWETQYF.

At least ten counts were recorded for this clonotype. The gene calls are TRBV20-1 and TRBJ2-3; TRBD2 aligns across 9 bases. There are 16 residues in the CDR3. Germline V CDR1 and CDR2: DFQATT, SNEGSKA (reference sequence). Germline trimming cut 6 bases from V and 2 bases from J; bases unmatched to any gene: 12. CDR3 amino acids: CSAQGRLAGITDTQYF. The CDR3 DNA reads as TGCAGTGCCCAAGGGAGGCTAGCGGGGATCACAGATACGCAGTATTTT.

The chain recombines TRBV4-2 with TRBJ2-7; 9 bases agree with TRBD2. The CDR3 is 16 amino acids. With V trimmed by 1 base and J by 3 bases, 7 bases remained unmatched. Germline CDR1 reads LGHNA; CDR2 reads YNFKEQ. As DNA, the CDR3 is TGTGCCAGCAGCCAAGCCGGGGTAGCGGGGGTCTACGAGCAGTACTTC. This translates into CASSQAGVAGVYEQYF.

This clonotype was recorded a few times. The rearrangement links TRBV4-3 to TRBJ2-5; 10 bases map to TRBD1. There are 16 residues in the CDR3. Trimming cost V 4 bases and J 5 bases; bases outside gene matches: 10. Germline CDR1 reads LGHNA; CDR2 reads YSLEER. The CDR3 loop reads CASSLLGTGARETQYF. In nucleotides, the CDR3 is TGCGCCAGCAGCCTACTAGGGACAGGGGCCCGGGAGACCCAGTACTTC.

This clonotype was counted ten times or more. V and J are TRBV12-3 or TRBV12-4 and TRBJ2-5; 7 positions match TRBD1. J gave up 4 bases and V 5 bases, and 4 bases lay outside the gene matches. The CDR3 has 13 amino acids. This CDR3 reads CASSRDRAETQYF. DNA for the CDR3: TGTGCCAGCAGTAGAGACAGGGCAGAGACCCAGTACTTC.

This chain joins TRBV11-3 and TRBJ1-6; a possible D gene is TRBD1 (6 bases). V lost 4 bases and J 7 bases, leaving 17 bases between the germline ends. The CDR3 loop spans 16 amino acids. Per germline, CDR1 SGHNT and CDR2 YENEEA. Written as DNA, the CDR3 is TGTGCCAGCAGCTCATACGAGACAGGCCCAAATTCACCCCTCCACTTT. Protein: CASSSYETGPNSPLHF. Full variable domain (remainder filled in from reference TRBV11-3 and TRBJ1-6): EAGVVQSPRYKIIEKKQPVAFWCNPISGHNTLYWYLQNLGQGPELLIRYENEEAVDDSQLPKDRFSAERLKGVDSTLKIQPAELGDSAVYLCASSSYETGPNSPLHFGNGTRLTVT.

This clonotype was recorded many times. The V gene is TRBV6-1, the J gene TRBJ1-1; perhaps TRBD1 as D (6 bases). The CDR3 covers 14 residues. V lost 6 bases and J lost 1, with 12 bases in between. Germline loops: CDR1 MNHNS, CDR2 SASEGT. The CDR3 nucleotides are TGTGCCAGCAGCCCTTTACAGGGGAACACTGAAGCTTTCTTT. Encoded protein: CASSPLQGNTEAFF.

Ten or more counts support this clonotype. The chain carries TRBV20-1 and TRBJ2-7; D ambiguous. Trimming removed 0 bases from V and 3 bases from J, with 15 bases in between. The CDR3 runs to 15 residues. Germline loops: CDR1 DFQATT, CDR2 SNEGSKA (reference sequence). The CDR3 spells CSARDPRSLNYEQYF. CDR3 coding DNA: TGCAGTGCTAGAGATCCCCGATCCCTGAACTACGAGCAGTACTTC.

Details on this clonotype: It may be a read error: a sequence one base away is much more abundant. The chain combines TRBV5-1 with TRBJ1-5; D is undetermined. From germline, CDR1 is SGHRS and CDR2 YFSETQ. The CDR3 totals 10 residues. V lost 8 bases and J lost 5, with 5 bases in between. CDR3: CARVYQPQHF. In DNA form, the CDR3 reads TGCGCCAGGGTATATCAGCCCCAGCATTTT.

There are many counts of this clonotype. This sequence joins TRBV15 and TRBJ2-5, with D unclear. Germline V gene sequence: CDR1 LNHNV, CDR2 YYDKDF (reference sequence). The V gene lost 0 bases and the J gene lost 3 bases, with 8 bases spanning the gap. This CDR3 is built from 14 residues. CDR3 bases: TGTGCCACCAGCAGAGATCGAGGAGAAGAGACCCAGTACTTC. Protein sequence: CATSRDRGEETQYF.

This clonotype came up many times. This chain links TRBV7-2 with TRBJ1-2; no reliable D call. Trimming took off 1 base at V and 4 bases at J, with 10 bases between the two ends. The germline gives CDR1 SGHTA, CDR2 FQGNSA. CDR3 length equals 14 residues. The CDR3 bases are TGTGCCAGCAGCTTAGGGCCAGAGCCCTATGGCTACACCTTC. As protein: CASSLGPEPYGYTF.

This clonotype has a count of ten or more. The chain employs TRBV5-1 and TRBJ1-5; D is ambiguous. The CDR3 is made up of 16 amino acids. CDR1 SGHRS and CDR2 YFSETQ come from the germline V gene. V lost 0 bases and J lost 2, with 12 bases in between. The CDR3 loop is CASSLDGGMGNQPQHF. The CDR3 coding sequence is TGCGCCAGCAGCTTGGATGGTGGCATGGGCAATCAGCCCCAGCATTTT.

This clonotype was seen ten or more times. The V and J genes are TRBV11-2 and TRBJ2-7; the match to TRBD1 covers 7 bases. Germline trimming cut 1 base from V and 5 bases from J; bases unmatched to any gene: 11. The CDR3 is made up of 16 amino acids. Germline CDR1 reads SGHAT; CDR2 reads FQNNGV. The CDR3 protein is CASSLAGRGQYDEQYF. The CDR3 region has the DNA TGTGCCAGCAGCTTAGCCGGTAGGGGACAGTACGACGAGCAGTACTTC.

Ten or more counts support this clonotype. The chain uses TRBV6-2 or TRBV6-3 and TRBJ1-1; TRBD1 might be the D (6 bases). CDR1 MNHEY and CDR2 SVGEGT come from the germline V gene. The V end was cut by 10 bases, the J end by 1 base, with 19 bases between. The CDR3 spans 15 residues. The CDR3 loop reads CATGRGGTENTEAFF. CDR3 coding DNA: TGTGCCACCGGGAGGGGGGGAACAGAGAACACTGAAGCTTTCTTT.

In its sample, this clonotype was seen a few times. V is TRBV25-1 and J is TRBJ1-3; D is unclear. V was clipped by 2 bases and J by 4 bases, with 12 bases between them. Looked up from germline, CDR1 is MGHDK and CDR2 is SYGVNS. The CDR3 consists of 15 residues. The CDR3 loop is CASSERVGPGNTIYF. CDR3 in DNA: TGTGCCAGCAGTGAACGGGTTGGGCCCGGAAACACCATATATTTT.

This clonotype was observed many times. CDR3 in DNA: TGTGCCAGCAGCTCTTGGACTAGCGGGCCCACAGATACGCAGTATTTT. It encodes CASSSWTSGPTDTQYF. The chain has TRBV9 and TRBJ2-3; 11 positions match TRBD2. CDR1 is SGDLS, CDR2 YYNGEE, per germline. After removal of 4 bases from V and 2 bases from J, the junction contained 6 bases not matched to a gene. The CDR3 loop spans 16 amino acids.

The CDR3 bases are TGTGCCAGCAGCTTAAGCCGCGGACATTTTTTCCCAGCAACGCACTATGGCTACACCTTC. Its translation is CASSLSRGHFFPATHYGYTF. The V and J genes are TRBV11-2 and TRBJ1-2, with D maybe TRBD1 (5 bases). The germline V gene encodes CDR1 SGHAT and CDR2 FQNNGV. The CDR3 spans 20 residues. Trimming shortened V by 2 bases and J by 3 bases, and 28 bases separated the two germline ends.

The V gene is TRBV5-6, the J gene TRBJ2-7; 9 bases are shared with TRBD1. V trimming: 4 bases; J trimming: 3 bases; junction bases outside the gene matches: 11. This CDR3 is 16 amino acids long. Germline lookup yields CDR1 SGHDT and CDR2 YYEEEE. CDR3 sequence reads: CASSPGGGTGFYEQYF. The CDR3 region has the DNA TGTGCCAGCAGCCCGGGGGGTGGGACAGGGTTCTACGAGCAGTACTTC. The variable domain in full, with the rest retrieved from reference TRBV5-6 and TRBJ2-7, is DAGVTQSPTHLIKTRGQQVTLRCSPKSGHDTVSWYQQALGQGPQFIFQYYEEEERQRGNFPDRFSGHQFPNYSSELNVNALLLGDSALYLCASSPGGGTGFYEQYFGPGTRLTVT.

This clonotype was picked up many times. V usage is TRBV20-1 and J usage is TRBJ2-1; 7 bases match TRBD2. Germline loops: CDR1 DFQATT, CDR2 SNEGSKA (reference sequence). Germline trimming cut 6 bases from V and 5 bases from J; bases unmatched to any gene: 13. The CDR3 has 15 residues. The CDR3 nucleotides are TGCAGTGCCCGGGTCCCTAGCGGAATAAACAATGAGCAGTTCTTC. Protein sequence: CSARVPSGINNEQFF.

This clonotype was seen ten or more times. The genes are TRBV25-1 and TRBJ2-7; D perhaps matches TRBD1 (5 bases). This CDR3 has 12 residues. The germline V gene encodes CDR1 MGHDK and CDR2 SYGVNS. V lost 6 bases and J lost 4, with 10 bases in between. The CDR3 region has the DNA TGTGCCAGCAGAGGAAGGGGTTACGAGCAGTACTTC. It specifies CASRGRGYEQYF.

This clonotype was seen a handful of times. The chain combines TRBV30 with TRBJ1-1; TRBD1 is a possible D gene (5 bases). Looked up from germline, CDR1 is GTSNPN and CDR2 is SVGIG (reference sequence). V was trimmed by 5 bases and J by 4 bases, leaving 14 bases between them. The CDR3 totals 13 residues. CDR3 amino acids: CAWVDQGVTEAFF. CDR3 DNA sequence: TGTGCCTGGGTAGATCAGGGTGTCACTGAAGCTTTCTTT.

This chain links TRBV7-9 with TRBJ2-7; D gene uncertain. Germline CDR1 and CDR2: SEHNR and FQNEAQ (reference sequence). The CDR3 is made up of 12 amino acids. V dropped 7 bases and J dropped 2 bases, with 9 bases sitting between them. CDR3 nucleotides: TGTGCCAGCACCGGTAACGCCTACGAGCAGTACTTC. It encodes CASTGNAYEQYF.

This clonotype has a count of ten or more. The chain carries TRBV5-4 and TRBJ2-3, with D uncertain. The germline V gene has CDR1 SGHNT and CDR2 YYREEE (reference sequence). V lost 4 bases and J lost 4, with 13 bases in between. The CDR3 length is 14 residues. In nucleotides, the CDR3 is TGTGCCAGCAGCCTTATGACGGGCGCAGATACGCAGTATTTT. Its translation is CASSLMTGADTQYF.